The entry below gives a single TCR beta chain sequence along with its context. Its specificity is not known. The junction and the germline gene differ at one end; a read error may be behind it. Each CDR3 protein is one row after TCRdb ran MiXCR on the 5' RACE reads. The data hold 150,000 to 200,000 distinct CDR3 sequences, with 20% to 25% observed a single time. The data originate from a study of T-cell memory formation after mild COVID-19. Overall study: Each donor largely had its own TCR clusters. Regarding the study as a whole: Clones contracting across day 15 to 85 had a balanced CD4/CD8 profile; later expanding clones leaned CD4+.

The CDR3 length is 16 residues. The germline gives CDR1 SGDLS, CDR2 YYNGEE. Sequences were obtained from PBMCs or a T cell subset sorted from them (not recorded which). The rearrangement joins TRBV9 to TRBJ2-7, with TRBD1 matching 7 bases. This clonotype was sampled from an adult woman who had mild COVID-19 (a few samples of this study predate the infection). Cell type and time point are not known. The CDR3 is CASSVSRDSSSYEQYF. CDR3 in DNA: TGTGCCAGCAGCGTATCAAGGGACAGTTCTTCATACGAGCAATACTTC.